This T cell receptor beta chain was recorded in a study of shared clonotypes between healthy human individuals. Notes on the study in general: Apart from blood, nothing was sampled; tissue repertoires likely differ.

Comment on this clone: Its specificity is not known. The same CDR3 can be traced to other DNA sequences in this sample.

Using immunoSEQ multiplex PCR, the repertoire was profiled, and TCRdb retains in-frame clones only, with some absent. The sample records around 600,000 clones, more than 95% being singletons. Germline loops: CDR1 MDHEN, CDR2 SYDVKM. Trimming pared 5 bases from V and 4 bases from J, leaving 11 bases between. The CDR3 sequence is 13 residues long. The chain uses TRBV28 and TRBJ1-2; D possibly corresponds to TRBD1 (6 bases). The sequence came from a woman aged 25 to 39 in good health. The sample consisted of naive CD4+ T cells sorted from blood. This sample's subset: CD45RA+ positively selected. As DNA, the CDR3 is TGTGCCAGCAGTCCCGGACAGACCTATGGCTACACCTTC. This codes for CASSPGQTYGYTF.